This T cell receptor beta chain emerged from a study of cytomegalovirus exposure and HLA in healthy donors. PCR used 60 Vbeta primers and 13 Jbeta primers. Produced via immunoSEQ multiplex PCR; TCRdb's table is partial and in-frame only. The sample contains hundreds of thousands of clones, approximately 70% of which appear only once. With V trimmed by 0 bases and J by 6 bases, 3 bases remained unmatched. The CDR3 is made up of 15 amino acids. The V gene's germline CDR1 is MGHRA and CDR2 YSYEKL. The source is a female donor in good health and CMV-seronegative. The chain joins TRBV4-1 to TRBJ2-1, with TRBD2 matching over 9 bases. Sequences were obtained from PBMCs. The DNA of the CDR3 is TGCGCCAGCAGCCAAGAAGGACTAGCGAGCAATGAGCAGTTCTTC. Protein: CASSQEGLASNEQFF.